This TCR beta chain was observed in a study of graft-versus-host responses after intestinal transplantation. Comments on this clone: Antigen: not known.

Notes on the study in general: Recipient marrow contained GvH clones, some of which appeared first in ileum or blood.

The method was immunoSEQ multiplex PCR; TCRdb's version includes in-frame clones alone and lacks a portion of them. Of 150,000 or so clones listed, 80% to 95% were seen once; the top ten hold about 0.19%. The CDR3 sequence is 15 residues long. V lost 0 bases and J 0 bases, leaving 10 bases between the germline ends. Germline loops: CDR1 SGHRS, CDR2 YFSETQ. The receptor comes from a human donor who received an intestinal transplant. Sequenced material: unstimulated CD4+ T cells sorted from spleen or lymph node cells, taken before intestinal transplant. J is TRBJ2-7 and V is TRBV5-1; D uncertain. CDR3 nucleotides: TGCGCCAGCAGCTTGGCCGGGCAGAGCTCCTACGAGCAGTACTTC. Translating gives CASSLAGQSSYEQYF.